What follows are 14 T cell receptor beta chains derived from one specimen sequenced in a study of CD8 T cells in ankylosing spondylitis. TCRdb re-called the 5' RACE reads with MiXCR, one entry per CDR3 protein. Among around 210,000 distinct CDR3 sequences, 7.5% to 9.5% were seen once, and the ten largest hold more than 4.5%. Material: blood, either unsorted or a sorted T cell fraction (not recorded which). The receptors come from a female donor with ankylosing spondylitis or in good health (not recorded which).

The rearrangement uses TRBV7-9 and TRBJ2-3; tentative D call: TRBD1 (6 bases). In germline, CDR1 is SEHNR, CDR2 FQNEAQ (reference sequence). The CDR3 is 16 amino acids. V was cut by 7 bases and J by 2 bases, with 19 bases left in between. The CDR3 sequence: CASTPLTGYHTDTQYF. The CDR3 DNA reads TGTGCCAGCACCCCCCTAACAGGGTATCACACAGATACGCAGTATTTT.

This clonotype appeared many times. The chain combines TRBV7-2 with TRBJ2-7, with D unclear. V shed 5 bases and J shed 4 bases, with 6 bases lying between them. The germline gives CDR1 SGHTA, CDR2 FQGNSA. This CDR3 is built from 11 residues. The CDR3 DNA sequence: TGTGCCAGCAGCCCGCTGTACGAGCAGTACTTC. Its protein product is CASSPLYEQYF.

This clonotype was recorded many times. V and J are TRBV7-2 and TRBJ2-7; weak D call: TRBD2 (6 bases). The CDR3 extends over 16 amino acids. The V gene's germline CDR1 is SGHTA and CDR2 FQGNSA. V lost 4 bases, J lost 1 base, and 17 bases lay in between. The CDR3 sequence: CASSYGERASSYEQYF. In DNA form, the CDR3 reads TGTGCCAGCAGCTACGGGGAGCGGGCCTCTTCCTACGAGCAGTACTTC.

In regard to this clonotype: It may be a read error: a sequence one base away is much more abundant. The CDR3 sequence is CSASIRQGYSEQFF. CDR3 DNA: TGCAGTGCTAGCATTCGACAGGGATACAGTGAGCAGTTCTTC. The rearrangement uses TRBV20-1 and TRBJ2-1, with TRBD1 identical over 7 bases. Germline V CDR1 and CDR2: DFQATT, SNEGSKA (reference sequence). This CDR3 is 14 amino acids long.

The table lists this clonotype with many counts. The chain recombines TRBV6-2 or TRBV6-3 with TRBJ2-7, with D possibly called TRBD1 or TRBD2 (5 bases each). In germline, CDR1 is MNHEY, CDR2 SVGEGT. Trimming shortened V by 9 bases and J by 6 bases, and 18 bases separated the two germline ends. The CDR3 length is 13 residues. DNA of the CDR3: TGTGCCAGTAGTGAGGGACCTTCGACCGAGCAGTACTTC. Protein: CASSEGPSTEQYF.

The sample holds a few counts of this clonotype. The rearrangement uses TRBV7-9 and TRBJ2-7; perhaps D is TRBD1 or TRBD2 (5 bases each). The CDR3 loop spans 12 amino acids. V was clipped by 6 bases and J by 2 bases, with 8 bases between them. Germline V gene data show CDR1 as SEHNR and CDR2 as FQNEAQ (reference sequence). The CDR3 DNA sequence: TGTGCCAGCAGGGGGACCGCCTACGAGCAGTACTTC. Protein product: CASRGTAYEQYF.

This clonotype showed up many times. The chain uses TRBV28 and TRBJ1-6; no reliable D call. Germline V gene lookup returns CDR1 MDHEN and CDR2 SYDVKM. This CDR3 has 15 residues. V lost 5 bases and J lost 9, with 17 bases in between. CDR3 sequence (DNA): TGTGCCAGCAGTCCGTCCGAGGGTCCGGGTTCACCCCTCCACTTT. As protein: CASSPSEGPGSPLHF.

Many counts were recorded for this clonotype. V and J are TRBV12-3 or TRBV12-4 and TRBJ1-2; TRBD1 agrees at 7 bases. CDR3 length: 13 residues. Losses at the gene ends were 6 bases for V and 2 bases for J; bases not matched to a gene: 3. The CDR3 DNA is TGTGCCAGCAGGCCGGACAGGAACTATGGCTACACCTTC. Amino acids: CASRPDRNYGYTF.

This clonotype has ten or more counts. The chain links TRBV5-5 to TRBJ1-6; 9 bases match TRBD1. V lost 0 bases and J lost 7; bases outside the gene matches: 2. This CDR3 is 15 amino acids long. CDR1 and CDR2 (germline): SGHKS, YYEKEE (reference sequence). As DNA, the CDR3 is TGTGCCAGCAGCTTGGAGGGGACAGGGAATTCACCCCTCCACTTT. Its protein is CASSLEGTGNSPLHF.

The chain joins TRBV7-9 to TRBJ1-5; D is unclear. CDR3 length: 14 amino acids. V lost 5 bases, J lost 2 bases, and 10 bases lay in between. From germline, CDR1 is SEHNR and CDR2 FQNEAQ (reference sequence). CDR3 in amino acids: CASSLELGNQPQHF. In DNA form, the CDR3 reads TGTGCCAGCAGCCTCGAGCTTGGCAATCAGCCCCAGCATTTT. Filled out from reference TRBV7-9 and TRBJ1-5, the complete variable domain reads DTGVSQNPRHKITKRGQNVTFRCDPISEHNRLYWYRQTLGQGPEFLTYFQNEAQLEKSRLLSDRFSAERPKGSFSTLEIQRTEQGDSAMYLCASSLELGNQPQHFGDGTRLSIL.

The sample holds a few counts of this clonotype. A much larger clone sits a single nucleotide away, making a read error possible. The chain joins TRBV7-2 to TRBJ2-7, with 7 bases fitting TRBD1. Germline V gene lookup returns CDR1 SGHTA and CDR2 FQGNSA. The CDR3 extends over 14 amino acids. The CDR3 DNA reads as TGTGTCAGCAGCTCGACAGGGTTTAACTACGAGCAGTACTTC. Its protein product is CVSSSTGFNYEQYF.

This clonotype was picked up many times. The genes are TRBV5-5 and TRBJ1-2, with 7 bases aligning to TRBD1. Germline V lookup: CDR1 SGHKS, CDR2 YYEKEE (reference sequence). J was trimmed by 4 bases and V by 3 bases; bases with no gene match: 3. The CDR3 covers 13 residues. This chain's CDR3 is CASSSTGFYGYTF. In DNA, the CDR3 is TGTGCCAGCAGCTCGACAGGGTTCTATGGCTACACCTTC.

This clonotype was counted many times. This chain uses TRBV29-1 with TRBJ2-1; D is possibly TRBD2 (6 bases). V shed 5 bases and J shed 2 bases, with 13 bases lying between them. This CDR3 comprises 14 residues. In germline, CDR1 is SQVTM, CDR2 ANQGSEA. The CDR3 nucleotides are TGCAGCGTTTTGGTAGCGGATACCTACAATGAGCAGTTCTTC. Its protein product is CSVLVADTYNEQFF.

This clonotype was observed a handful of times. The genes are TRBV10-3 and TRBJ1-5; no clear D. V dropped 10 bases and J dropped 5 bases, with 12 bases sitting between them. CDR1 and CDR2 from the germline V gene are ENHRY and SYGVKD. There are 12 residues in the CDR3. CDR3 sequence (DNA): TGTGCCACCACGCGCGGGCATCAGCCCCAGCATTTT. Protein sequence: CATTRGHQPQHF.